The T cell receptor (beta chain) described here comes from a study of blood T cell repertoires in COVID-19. As for the study in general: Nucleic acid was either cDNA or gDNA, and it came from T cells, B-cell-depleted T cells, or PBMCs.

Germline values: CDR1 MNHEY, CDR2 SMNVEV (reference sequence). The CDR3 totals 13 residues. The J segment lost 4 bases and the V segment lost 4 bases, leaving 3 bases of the junction unmatched. In the source study's methods: Estimation of nucleated cell counts was performed using reference gene primer amplification. TCRdb keeps only in-frame clones here, not all; method: immunoSEQ multiplex PCR. V, J and clone size derive from that table, while D and trimming were established from the DNA sequence. Among under 200,000 clones listed, more than 85% were seen once. Participant-reported clinical history was the basis for cohort assignment.

This TCR was sampled from a woman in her forties or fifties who had recovered from COVID-19. The specimen was PBMCs or T cells enriched from blood (not recorded which). The chain recombines TRBV27 with TRBJ1-2, with 7 bases that match TRBD1. The CDR3 reads CASSWDRGYGYTF. CDR3 nucleotides: TGTGCCAGCAGTTGGGACAGAGGCTATGGCTACACCTTC.